The text below deals with one T cell receptor beta chain. Its specificity is unknown. The data originate from a study of cytomegalovirus exposure and HLA in healthy donors. Broader study findings: At a 0.05 false discovery rate, a later analysis found some 17,000 TCR beta sequences to be associated with HLA alleles. A link between a missense DCLRE1C variant and TCR beta V- and J-gene trimming emerged from a later analysis.

Germline CDR1 MNHNY, CDR2 SVGAGI (reference sequence). Trimming at V came to 9 bases and at J to 0 bases, leaving 8 bases not matched to a gene. This CDR3 region has 16 residues. 60 Vbeta and 13 Jbeta primers were used in PCR. Sequenced by immunoSEQ multiplex PCR; TCRdb stores in-frame clones only, minus some. The repertoire consists of some 150,000 clones, with roughly 80% occurring once and the leading ten covering 6.5% to 8.5%. Sequenced material: PBMCs. V gene TRBV6-6 combines with J gene TRBJ1-6, with 7 bases lining up with TRBD1. The TCR was taken from a woman in her thirties or forties in good health and CMV-seropositive. The CDR3 DNA is TGTGCCAGACTGGACAGGTGCTTCTCCTATAATTCACCCCTCCACTTT. This encodes CARLDRCFSYNSPLHF.